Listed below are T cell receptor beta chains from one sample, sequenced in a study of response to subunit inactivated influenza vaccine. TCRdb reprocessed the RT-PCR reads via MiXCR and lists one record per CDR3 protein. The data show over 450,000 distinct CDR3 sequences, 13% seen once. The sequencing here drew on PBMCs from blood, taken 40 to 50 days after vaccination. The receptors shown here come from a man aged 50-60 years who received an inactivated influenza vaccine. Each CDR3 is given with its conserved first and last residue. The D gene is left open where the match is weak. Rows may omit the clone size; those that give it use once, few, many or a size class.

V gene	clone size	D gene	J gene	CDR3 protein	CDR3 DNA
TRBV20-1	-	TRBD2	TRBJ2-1	CSANGLAGRFHEQFF	TGCAGTGCCAATGGACTAGCGGGCCGGTTCCATGAGCAGTTCTTC
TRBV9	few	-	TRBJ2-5	CASSARGGDFETQYF	TGTGCCAGCAGCGCCCGAGGGGGAGATTTCGAGACCCAGTACTTC
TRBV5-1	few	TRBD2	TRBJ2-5	CASSLARLAGKLETQYF	TGCGCCAGCAGCTTGGCCAGACTAGCGGGGAAATTAGAGACCCAGTACTTC
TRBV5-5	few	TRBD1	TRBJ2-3	CASSSETGGDTQYF	TGTGCCAGCAGCTCGGAGACAGGGGGAGATACGCAGTATTTT
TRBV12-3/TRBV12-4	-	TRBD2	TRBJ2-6	CASSPGGGLLSGANVLTF	TGTGCCAGCAGTCCTGGCGGGGGTCTGCTCTCTGGGGCCAACGTCCTGACTTTC
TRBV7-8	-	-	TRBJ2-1	CASSPMSGSVTYNEQFF	TGTGCCAGCAGCCCCATGTCTGGGAGCGTAACCTACAATGAGCAGTTCTTC
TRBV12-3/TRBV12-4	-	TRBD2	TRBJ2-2	CASTVPGLPGELFF	TGTGCCAGCACCGTACCGGGACTACCCGGGGAGCTGTTTTTT
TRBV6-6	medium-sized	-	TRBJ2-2	CAIQQWGTGELFF	TGTGCCATCCAGCAATGGGGCACCGGGGAGCTGTTTTTT
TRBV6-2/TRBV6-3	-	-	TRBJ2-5	CASSYSDGRIQETQYF	TGTGCCAGCAGTTACTCGGACGGACGGATCCAAGAGACCCAGTACTTC
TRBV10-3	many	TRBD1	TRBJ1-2	CAISESQGDYGYTF	TGTGCCATCAGTGAGAGTCAGGGGGACTATGGCTACACCTTC
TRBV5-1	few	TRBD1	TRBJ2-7	CASSLRGGQGSDEQYF	TGCGCCAGCAGCTTGAGGGGTGGACAGGGGTCTGACGAGCAGTACTTC
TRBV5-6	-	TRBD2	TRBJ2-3	CASSRLQAGRADTQYF	TGTGCCAGCAGTCGCCTGCAAGCGGGAAGAGCAGATACGCAGTATTTT
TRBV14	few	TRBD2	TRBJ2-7	CASSFRLAGNPPAKKQYF	TGTGCCAGCAGCTTCAGACTAGCGGGAAACCCACCCGCCAAGAAGCAGTACTTC
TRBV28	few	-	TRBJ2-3	CASSSGDTDTQYF	TGTGCCAGCAGTTCGGGCGACACAGATACGCAGTATTTT
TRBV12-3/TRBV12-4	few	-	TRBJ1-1	CASSPRLRGTEAFF	TGTGCCAGCAGCCCCAGATTACGGGGTACTGAAGCTTTCTTT
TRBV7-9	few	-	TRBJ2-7	CASSRDVRADYEQYF	TGTGCCAGCAGCCGGGATGTCAGGGCAGACTACGAGCAGTACTTC
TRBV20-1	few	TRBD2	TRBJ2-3	CSAPFSGNTDTQYF	TGCAGTGCCCCGTTTAGCGGGAACACAGATACGCAGTATTTT